This passage covers 3 T cell receptor beta chains from one sample sequenced in a study of T cells after yellow fever vaccination. TCRdb redid the calling of the 5' RACE reads with MiXCR, one entry per CDR3 protein. The table includes 230,000 or so distinct CDR3 sequences, 6% to 8% detected once. Sequenced material: CD4+ T cells sorted from PBMCs, taken on the day of the yellow fever booster vaccination. All receptors come from a man aged 25 to 40 who received the YFV17D yellow fever vaccine.

This clonotype appeared many times. This chain links TRBV20-1 with TRBJ2-7; 7 bases map to TRBD1. This CDR3 is built from 14 residues. With 5 bases clipped from V and 0 bases from J, the junction kept 7 bases outside the gene matches. Germline V lookup: CDR1 DFQATT, CDR2 SNEGSKA (reference sequence). The CDR3 loop is CSASTTGFSYEQYF. CDR3 DNA sequence: TGCAGTGCTTCCACGACAGGGTTCTCCTACGAGCAGTACTTC.

This sequence joins TRBV7-3 and TRBJ2-1, with D unclear. Germline V gene lookup returns CDR1 SGHTA and CDR2 FQGTGA. There are 12 residues in the CDR3. The V end lost 5 bases, the J end lost 4 bases, and 6 bases lay between the germline ends. The CDR3: CASSEGYNEQFF. The CDR3 DNA reads as TGTGCCAGCAGCGAAGGTTACAATGAGCAGTTCTTC.

In its sample, this clonotype was seen a few times. V and J are TRBV15 and TRBJ2-6; perhaps TRBD1 as D (5 bases). Germline loops: CDR1 LNHNV, CDR2 YYDKDF (reference sequence). The CDR3 has 16 residues. Trimming pared 1 base from V and 2 bases from J, leaving 9 bases between. In nucleotides, the CDR3 is TGTGCCACCAGCAGAGTGAACAGGCCTGGGGCCAACGTCCTGACTTTC. This codes for CATSRVNRPGANVLTF.